Following are 5 T cell receptor beta chains from one sample sequenced in a study of blood T cell repertoires in COVID-19. TCRdb keeps only in-frame clones here, not all; method: immunoSEQ multiplex PCR. Found here are about 330,000 clones, over 70% of them singletons; the top ten hold around 4.6%. Specimen: PBMCs or T cells enriched from blood (not recorded which). The receptors were gathered from a man aged 25 to 40 who had recovered from COVID-19.

The chain recombines TRBV7-3 with TRBJ1-5; possibly TRBD1 for D (6 bases). CDR1 SGHTA and CDR2 FQGTGA come from the germline V gene. Between the trimmed V and J ends, which lost 7 bases and 0 bases, there was a span of 13 bases. This CDR3 region has 15 residues. Here the CDR3 DNA reads TGTGCCAGCACCCTAGACAGGTATAGCAATCAGCCCCAGCATTTT. Its translation: CASTLDRYSNQPQHF.

The chain has TRBV7-9 and TRBJ1-5; 7 nucleotides line up with TRBD1. The CDR3 length is 15 residues. V shed 5 bases and J 4 bases; nucleotides not matched to a gene: 8. The V gene's germline CDR1 is SEHNR and CDR2 FQNEAQ (reference sequence). CDR3 in amino acids: CASSLFGTVNQPQHF. The CDR3 nucleotides are TGTGCCAGCAGCCTATTCGGGACAGTTAATCAGCCCCAGCATTTT.

This sequence joins TRBV6-5 and TRBJ1-1; a weak D match, TRBD1 (6 bases). The CDR3 is 14 amino acids. The V end was cut by 0 bases, the J end by 5 bases, with 10 bases between. Germline CDR1 reads MNHEY; CDR2 reads SVGAGI. DNA of the CDR3: TGTGCCAGCAGTTACTCGGGGGGGCGGACTGAAGCTTTCTTT. Translating it yields CASSYSGGRTEAFF.

The chain carries TRBV7-9 and TRBJ2-3; 9 bases fit TRBD1. The CDR3 has 15 residues. In germline, CDR1 is SEHNR, CDR2 FQNEAQ (reference sequence). J lost 4 bases, V lost 5 bases, and 7 bases had no gene match. The CDR3 protein is CASSVGQGIPDTQYF. CDR3 coding DNA: TGTGCCAGCAGCGTGGGACAGGGAATCCCAGATACGCAGTATTTT.

The rearrangement uses TRBV7-9 and TRBJ1-4; D is undetermined. Trimming shortened V by 2 bases and J by 7 bases, and 5 bases separated the two germline ends. CDR3 size: 12 residues. From germline, CDR1 is SEHNR and CDR2 FQNEAQ (reference sequence). DNA of the CDR3: TGTGCCAGCAGCTTAAACGGTGAAAAACTGTTTTTT. Translating gives CASSLNGEKLFF.